This T cell receptor (beta chain) was identified during a study of cytomegalovirus exposure and HLA in healthy donors. Across the whole study: Earlier sequencing of about 179 million T cells yielded 95 million to 120 million unique TCR beta sequences. Study-level results: A previous analysis found most TCR beta V segments productive roughly 87% or roughly 30% of the time.

To note about this clone: Antigen unknown.

PCR employed 60 Vbeta and 13 Jbeta primers. Profiling relied on immunoSEQ multiplex PCR, and the TCRdb table lists in-frame clones only, not all of them. The profile covers approximately 200,000 clones, with 70% to 75% appearing a single time and less than 4% taken by the ten largest. The CDR3 runs 16 residues. Between the trimmed V and J ends, which lost 7 bases and 5 bases, there was a span of 20 bases. CDR1 is SGHTA, CDR2 FQGNSA, per germline. Healthy bone marrow donors supplied every sample. Sequenced: PBMCs. The TCR comes from a young woman in good health and CMV-seropositive. J is TRBJ2-2 and V is TRBV7-2, with TRBD1 as a possible D gene (6 bases). The CDR3 coding sequence is TGTGCCAGCAAGCTCCAGGGGCAAAGCCTAACCGGGGAGCTGTTTTTT. Its translation: CASKLQGQSLTGELFF.